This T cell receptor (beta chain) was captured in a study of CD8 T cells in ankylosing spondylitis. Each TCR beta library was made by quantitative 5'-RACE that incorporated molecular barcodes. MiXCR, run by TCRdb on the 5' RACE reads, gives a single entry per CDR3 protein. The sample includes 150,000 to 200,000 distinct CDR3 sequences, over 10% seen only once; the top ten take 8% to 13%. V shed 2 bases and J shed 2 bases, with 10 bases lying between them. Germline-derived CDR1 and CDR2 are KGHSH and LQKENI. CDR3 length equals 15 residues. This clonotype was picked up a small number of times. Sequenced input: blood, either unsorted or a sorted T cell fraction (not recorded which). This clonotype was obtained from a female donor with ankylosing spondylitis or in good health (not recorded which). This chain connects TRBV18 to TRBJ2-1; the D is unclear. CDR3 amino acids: CASSPYTGTYNEQFF. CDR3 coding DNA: TGTGCCAGCTCACCATATACTGGGACCTACAATGAGCAGTTCTTC.